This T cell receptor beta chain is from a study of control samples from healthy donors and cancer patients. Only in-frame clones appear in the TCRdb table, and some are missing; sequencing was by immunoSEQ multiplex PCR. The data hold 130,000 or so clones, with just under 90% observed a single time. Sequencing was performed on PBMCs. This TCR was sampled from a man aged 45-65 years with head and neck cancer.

CDR3 loop: CASSFGGGRAEAFF. The DNA of the CDR3 is TGCGCCAGCAGCTTCGGAGGGGGTCGTGCTGAAGCTTTCTTT. The gene calls are TRBV5-1 and TRBJ1-1; possible D gene TRBD1, 6 bases. Germline assignment: CDR1 SGHRS and CDR2 YFSETQ. This CDR3 region has 14 residues. The V and J ends lost 2 bases and 6 bases respectively, with 14 bases between them.